This T cell receptor beta chain was sequenced in a study of long-term antiretroviral therapy in people with HIV. The immunoSEQ assay was v3.0, run at survey level. The method was immunoSEQ multiplex PCR; TCRdb's version includes in-frame clones alone and lacks a portion of them. The sample consists of about 36,000 clones, almost 85% of them appearing once. The sample holds a few counts of this clone. Its antigen remains unknown. The sample has other DNA sequences that encode this CDR3 too. The V end was cut by 3 bases, the J end by 7 bases, with 13 bases between. CDR1 is KGHSH and CDR2 is LQKENI in the germline V gene. The CDR3 is 14 residues long. Study findings and constraints: An increase in diversity followed ART, yet levels stayed below transplant donor controls.

This clonotype was sampled from a man in his late teens or twenties with HIV. The sample consisted of unsorted PBMCs, taken 0.6 years after starting antiretroviral therapy. The V gene is TRBV18, the J gene TRBJ1-5; D remains unclear. The CDR3 is CASSPGREGQPQHF. The CDR3 DNA is TGTGCCAGCTCACCCGGACGGGAAGGGCAGCCCCAGCATTTT.